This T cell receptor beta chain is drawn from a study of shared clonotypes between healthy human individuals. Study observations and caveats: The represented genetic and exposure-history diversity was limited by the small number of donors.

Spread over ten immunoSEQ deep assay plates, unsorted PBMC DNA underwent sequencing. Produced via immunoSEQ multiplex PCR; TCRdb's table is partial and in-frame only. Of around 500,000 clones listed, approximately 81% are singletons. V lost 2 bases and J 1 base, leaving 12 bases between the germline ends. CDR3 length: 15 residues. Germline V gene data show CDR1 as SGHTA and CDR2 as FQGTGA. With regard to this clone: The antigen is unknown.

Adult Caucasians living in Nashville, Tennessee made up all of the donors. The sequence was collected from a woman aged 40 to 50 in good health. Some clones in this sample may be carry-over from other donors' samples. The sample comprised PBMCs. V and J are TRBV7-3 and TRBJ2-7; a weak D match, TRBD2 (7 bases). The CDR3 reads CASSLYGGQSYEQYF. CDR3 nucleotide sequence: TGTGCCAGCAGCTTATACGGGGGGCAGTCCTACGAGCAGTACTTC.